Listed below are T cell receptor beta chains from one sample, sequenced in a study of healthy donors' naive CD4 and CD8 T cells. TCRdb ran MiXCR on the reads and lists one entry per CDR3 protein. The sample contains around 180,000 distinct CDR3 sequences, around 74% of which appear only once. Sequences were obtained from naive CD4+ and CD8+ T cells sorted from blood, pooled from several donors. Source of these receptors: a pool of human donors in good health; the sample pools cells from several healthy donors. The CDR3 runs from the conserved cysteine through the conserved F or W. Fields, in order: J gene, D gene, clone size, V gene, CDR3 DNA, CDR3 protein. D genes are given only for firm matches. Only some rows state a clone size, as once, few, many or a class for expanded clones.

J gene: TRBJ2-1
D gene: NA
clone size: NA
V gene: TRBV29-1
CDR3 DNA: TGCAGCGTTGGGGCTAAATCTAAGTTCTTC
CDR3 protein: CSVGAKSKFF

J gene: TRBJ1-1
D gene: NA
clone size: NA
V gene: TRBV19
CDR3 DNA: TGTGCCAGTCGGGACACTGAAGCTTTCTTT
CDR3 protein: CASRDTEAFF

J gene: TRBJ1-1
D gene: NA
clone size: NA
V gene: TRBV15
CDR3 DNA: TGTGCCACCAGCAGAGATTTACGGGGAACTGAAGCTTTCTTT
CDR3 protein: CATSRDLRGTEAFF

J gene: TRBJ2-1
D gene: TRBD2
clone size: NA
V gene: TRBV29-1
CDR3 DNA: TGCAGCGTTTCTAGCGGGAGCCACAATGAGCAGTTCTTC
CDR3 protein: CSVSSGSHNEQFF

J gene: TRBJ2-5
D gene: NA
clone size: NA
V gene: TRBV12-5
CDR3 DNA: TGTGCTAGTGGTTTGGGGACTGTTGATTTGGAGACCCAGTACTTC
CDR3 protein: CASGLGTVDLETQYF

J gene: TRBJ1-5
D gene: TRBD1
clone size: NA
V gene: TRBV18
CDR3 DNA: TGTGCCAGCTCACCGCCGGGACAGGGCAATCAGCCCCAGCATTTT
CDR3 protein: CASSPPGQGNQPQHF

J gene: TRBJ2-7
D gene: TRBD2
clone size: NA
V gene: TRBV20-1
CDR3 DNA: TGCAGTGCGTTAAGGACTAGCGTGTCCTACGAGCAGTACTTC
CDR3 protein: CSALRTSVSYEQYF

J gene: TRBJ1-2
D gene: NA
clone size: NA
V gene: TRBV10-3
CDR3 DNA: TGTGCCATCAGTCCCGACCGAGAGGCCTATGGCTACACCTTC
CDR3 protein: CAISPDREAYGYTF

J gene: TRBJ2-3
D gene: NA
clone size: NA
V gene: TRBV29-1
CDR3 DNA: TGCAGCGCCCCGGGACCAAGCACAGATACGCAGTATTTT
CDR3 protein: CSAPGPSTDTQYF

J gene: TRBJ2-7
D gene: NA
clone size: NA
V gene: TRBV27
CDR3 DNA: TGTGCCAGCAGTTTAGGGGCAGGGCGATACGAGCAGTACTTC
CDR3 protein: CASSLGAGRYEQYF

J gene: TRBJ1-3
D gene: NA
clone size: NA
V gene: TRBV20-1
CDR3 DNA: TGCAGTGCTAGAGACGGGCGGGGGTCTGGAAACACCATATATTTT
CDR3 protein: CSARDGRGSGNTIYF

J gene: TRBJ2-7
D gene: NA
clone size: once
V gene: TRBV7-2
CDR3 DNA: TGTGCCAGCAAGAATACTGGGCAATCATTCTACGAGCAGTACTTC
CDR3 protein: CASKNTGQSFYEQYF

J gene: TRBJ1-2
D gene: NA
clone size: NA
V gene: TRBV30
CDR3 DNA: TGTGCCTGGAGTGTTTTAAGGGTTGGCGGCTACACCTTC
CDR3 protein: CAWSVLRVGGYTF

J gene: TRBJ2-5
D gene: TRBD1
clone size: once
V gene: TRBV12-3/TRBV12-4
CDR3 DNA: TGTGCCAGCAGTTTACAAGCCCTCGGACAGGACCAAGAGACCCAGTACTTC
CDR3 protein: CASSLQALGQDQETQYF

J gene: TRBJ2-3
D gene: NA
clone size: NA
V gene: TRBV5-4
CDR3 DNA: TGTGCCAGCAGCTTGGGGCAGCTAACTAGCACAGATACGCAGTATTTT
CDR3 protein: CASSLGQLTSTDTQYF

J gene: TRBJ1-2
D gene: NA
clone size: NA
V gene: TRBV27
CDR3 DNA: TGTGCCACCAGATACGGGGGCTATGGCTACACCTTC
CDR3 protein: CATRYGGYGYTF

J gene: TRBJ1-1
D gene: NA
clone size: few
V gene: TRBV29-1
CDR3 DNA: TGCAGCGTTGACCACCCCGGGAACACTGAAGCTTTCTTT
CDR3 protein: CSVDHPGNTEAFF

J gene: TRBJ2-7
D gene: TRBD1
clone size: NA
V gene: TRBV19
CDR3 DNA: TGTGCCAGTAGTGTTCCCGGGACAGCGTACGAGCAGTACTTC
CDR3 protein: CASSVPGTAYEQYF

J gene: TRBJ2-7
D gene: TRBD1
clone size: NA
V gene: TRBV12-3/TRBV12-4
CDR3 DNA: TGTGCCAGCAGTCCACGACAGGGGATCTCCTACGAGCAGTACTTC
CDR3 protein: CASSPRQGISYEQYF

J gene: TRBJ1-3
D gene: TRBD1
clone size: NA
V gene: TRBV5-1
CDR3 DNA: TGCGCCAGCAGAGCGGACAGGGTTGGAAACACCATATATTTT
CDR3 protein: CASRADRVGNTIYF

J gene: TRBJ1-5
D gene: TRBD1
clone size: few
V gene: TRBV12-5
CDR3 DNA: TGTGCCAGCAGTGATAACCAGGGGGCACGCAATCAGCCCCAGCATTTT
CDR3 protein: CASSDNQGARNQPQHF